Sequencing of this TCR beta chain was carried out in a study of response to subunit inactivated influenza vaccine. Overall study findings and caveats: Only a handful of new T cells, the authors suggested, are recruited with each seasonal influenza vaccination.

The CDR3 has 13 amino acids. With 6 bases removed from V and 9 bases from J, the gap between germline ends came to 12 bases. Germline V gene data show CDR1 as MNHEY and CDR2 as SVGEGT. As concerns this clonotype: Its target is not known.

MiXCR, applied by TCRdb to the RT-PCR reads, yields one record per CDR3 protein. This table has some 500,000 distinct CDR3 sequences, around 25% appearing once. The material sequenced was CD4+ T cells sorted from PBMCs, taken 5 days after vaccination. The clonotype was recovered from a man in his fifties or sixties who received an inactivated influenza vaccine. The chain employs TRBV6-2 or TRBV6-3 and TRBJ1-6; the D is unclear. The CDR3 reads CASRTLAASPLHF. In DNA, the CDR3 is TGTGCCAGCAGAACTTTGGCGGCTTCACCCCTCCACTTT.